At least ten counts were recorded for the clone carrying this T cell receptor beta chain. The antigen is unknown. These data belong to a study of T cells in Graves' hyperthyroidism and ophthalmopathy. Study-level findings and limits: Clonotypes that were expanded in thyroid above 0.001 mostly appeared in blood too.

The CDR3 regions of TCR beta were amplified from RNA transcripts. The TCR CDR3 first-round RT-PCR relied on the HTBI primer set. In TCRdb, the multiplex PCR reads were re-called with MiXCR into one record per CDR3 protein. The data show hundreds of thousands of distinct CDR3 sequences, approximately 16% seen once. The CDR3 is 14 amino acids. Germline CDR1 and CDR2: LGHDT and YNNKEL (reference sequence). V was trimmed by 0 bases and J by 5 bases, leaving 8 bases between them. Under 3 months was the duration of disease in ophthalmopathy patients, who also had a Clinical Activity Score of at least 3 and a NOSPECS grade of at least 4. For the diagnoses, clinical symptoms, serum thyroxine and TRAb, thyroid ultrasound and orbital computed tomography were used.

This clonotype was obtained from a woman aged 55-69 years with Graves' ophthalmopathy. Sequenced input: blood. The J gene is TRBJ1-5, the V gene TRBV3-1; no firm D call. CDR3 sequence (DNA): TGTGCCAGCAGCCAAGATTTGGAACATCAGCCCCAGCATTTT. Protein product: CASSQDLEHQPQHF.